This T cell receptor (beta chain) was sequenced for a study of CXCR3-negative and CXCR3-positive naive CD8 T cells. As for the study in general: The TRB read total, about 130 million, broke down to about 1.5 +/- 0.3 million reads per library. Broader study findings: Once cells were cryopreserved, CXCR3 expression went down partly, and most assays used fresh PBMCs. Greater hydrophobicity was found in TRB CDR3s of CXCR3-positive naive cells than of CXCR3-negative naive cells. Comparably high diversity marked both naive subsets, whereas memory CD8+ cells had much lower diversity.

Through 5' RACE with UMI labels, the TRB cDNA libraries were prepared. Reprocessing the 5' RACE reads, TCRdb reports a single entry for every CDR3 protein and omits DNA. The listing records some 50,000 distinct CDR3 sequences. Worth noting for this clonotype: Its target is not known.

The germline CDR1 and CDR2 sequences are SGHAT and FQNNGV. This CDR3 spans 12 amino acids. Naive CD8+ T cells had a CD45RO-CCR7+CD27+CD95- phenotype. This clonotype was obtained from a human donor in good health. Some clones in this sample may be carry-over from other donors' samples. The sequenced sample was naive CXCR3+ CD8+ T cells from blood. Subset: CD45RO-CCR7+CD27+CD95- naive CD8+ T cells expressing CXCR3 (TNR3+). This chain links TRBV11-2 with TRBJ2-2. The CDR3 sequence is CASSSGGWELFF. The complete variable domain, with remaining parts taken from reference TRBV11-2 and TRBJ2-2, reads EAGVAQSPRYKIIEKRQSVAFWCNPISGHATLYWYQQILGQGPKLLIQFQNNGVVDDSQLPKDRFSAERLKGVDSTLKIQPAKLEDSAVYLCASSSGGWELFFGEGSRLTVL.